This TCR beta chain emerged from a study of T cell repertoires in ileal Crohn's disease. Study-wide findings and caveats: Sorted CD8 T cells held more high-frequency clones than CD4.

Concerning this clone itself: Its antigen is not known.

This CDR3 has 14 amino acids. CDR1 and CDR2 from the germline V gene are SNHLY and FYNNEI. V was clipped by 9 bases and J by 3 bases; unmatched bases: 10. Libraries were prepared by immunoSEQ multiplex PCR; TCRdb keeps only in-frame clonotypes and omits some of them. Of some 2,600 clones in the sample, over 75% were seen once. The chain joins TRBV2 to TRBJ2-7; 8 bases agree with TRBD1. The TCR sequence derives from an adult with Crohn's disease. The sequencing sample was made of ileal tissue. This chain's CDR3 is CASLDPTGGYEQYF. The CDR3 DNA follows: TGTGCCAGTCTGGACCCTACAGGGGGCTACGAGCAGTACTTC.